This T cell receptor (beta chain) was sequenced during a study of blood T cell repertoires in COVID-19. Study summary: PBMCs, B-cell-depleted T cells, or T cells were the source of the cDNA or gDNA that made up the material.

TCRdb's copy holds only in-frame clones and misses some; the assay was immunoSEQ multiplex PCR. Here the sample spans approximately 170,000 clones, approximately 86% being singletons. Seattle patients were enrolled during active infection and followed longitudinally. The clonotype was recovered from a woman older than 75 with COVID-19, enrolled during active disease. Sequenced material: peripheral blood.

This CDR3 reads CASREVGRRTNEKLFF. CDR3 sequence (DNA): TGTGCCAGCAGGGAAGTGGGGAGGCGGACTAATGAAAAACTGTTTTTT. The V gene is TRBV28, the J gene TRBJ1-4, with D unresolved. The CDR3 sequence is 16 residues long. Germline V lookup: CDR1 MDHEN, CDR2 SYDVKM. The V and J ends lost 6 bases and 2 bases respectively, with 16 bases between them. Using reference TRBV28 and TRBJ1-4 for the parts outside the CDR3, the full variable domain is DVKVTQSSRYLVKRTGEKVFLECVQDMDHENMFWYRQDPGLGLRLIYFSYDVKMKEKGDIPEGYSVSREKKERFSLILESASTNQTSMYLCASREVGRRTNEKLFFGSGTQLSVL.